Described below is a single T cell receptor beta chain sequence and its context. Its target is unknown. Per the germline V gene, CDR1 is SGHRS and CDR2 is YFSETQ. The V end lost 4 bases, the J end lost 0 bases, and 10 bases lay between the germline ends. The CDR3 has 15 amino acids. Measured with immunoSEQ multiplex PCR; TCRdb has only the in-frame clones, and not every one. The sample lists about 2,500,000 clones, over 85% seen once, with around 0.14% in the top ten. The record originates from a study of shared clonotypes between healthy human individuals. Whole-study findings and limits: Approximately 4.5% was the fraction of naive CD4 clonotypes found shared across four donors.

The chain has TRBV5-1 and TRBJ1-4, with no clear D. The TCR originated in a man aged 18 to 29 in good health. The sequenced material came from naive CD4+ T cells sorted from blood. Noted subset: CD45RA+ positively selected. This CDR3 reads CASSVDGATNEKLFF. The CDR3 DNA reads as TGCGCCAGCAGCGTAGACGGAGCAACTAATGAAAAACTGTTTTTT. The full variable domain, with the rest looked up from reference TRBV5-1 and TRBJ1-4, is KAGVTQTPRYLIKTRGQQVTLSCSPISGHRSVSWYQQTPGQGLQFLFEYFSETQRNKGNFPGRFSGRQFSNSRSEMNVSTLELGDSALYLCASSVDGATNEKLFFGSGTQLSVL.